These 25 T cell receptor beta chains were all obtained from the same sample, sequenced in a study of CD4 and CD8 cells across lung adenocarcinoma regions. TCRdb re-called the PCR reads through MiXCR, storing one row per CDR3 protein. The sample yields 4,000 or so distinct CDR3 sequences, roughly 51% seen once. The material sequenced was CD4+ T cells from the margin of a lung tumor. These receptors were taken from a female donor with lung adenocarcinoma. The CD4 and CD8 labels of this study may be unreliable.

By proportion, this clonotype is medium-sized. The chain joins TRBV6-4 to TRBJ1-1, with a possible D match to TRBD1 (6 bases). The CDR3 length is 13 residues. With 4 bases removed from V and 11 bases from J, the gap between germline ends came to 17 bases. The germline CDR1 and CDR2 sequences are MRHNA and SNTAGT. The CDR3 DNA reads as TGTGCCAGCAGTGCCGACGTACAGGGAACGGCTTTCTTT. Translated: CASSADVQGTAFF.

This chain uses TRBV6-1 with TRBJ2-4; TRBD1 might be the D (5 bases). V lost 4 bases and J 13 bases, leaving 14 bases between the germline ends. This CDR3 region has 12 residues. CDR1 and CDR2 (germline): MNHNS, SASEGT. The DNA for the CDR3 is TGTGCCAGCAGTGCCCGCCAGGGTGGGCAGTACTTC. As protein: CASSARQGGQYF.

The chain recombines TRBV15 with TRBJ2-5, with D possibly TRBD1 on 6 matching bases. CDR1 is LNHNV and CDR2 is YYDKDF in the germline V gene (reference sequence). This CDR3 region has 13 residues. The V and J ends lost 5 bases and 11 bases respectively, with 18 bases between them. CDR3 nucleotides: TGTGCCACCAGCCACAGGGACCAAGAGGCGCAGTACTTC. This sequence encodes CATSHRDQEAQYF.

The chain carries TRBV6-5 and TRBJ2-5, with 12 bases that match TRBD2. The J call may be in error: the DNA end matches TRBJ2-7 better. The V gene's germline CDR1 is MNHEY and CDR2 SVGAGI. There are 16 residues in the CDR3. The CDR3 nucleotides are TGTGCCAGCAGTTACCGACTAGCGGGAGAGAAATACGAGCAGTACTTC. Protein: CASSYRLAGEKYEQYF.

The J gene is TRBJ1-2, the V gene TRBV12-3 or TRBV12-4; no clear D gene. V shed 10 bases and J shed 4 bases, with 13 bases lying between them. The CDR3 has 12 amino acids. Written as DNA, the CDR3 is TGTGCCATCGAAACTGTTATCTATGGCTACACCTTC. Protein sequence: CAIETVIYGYTF.

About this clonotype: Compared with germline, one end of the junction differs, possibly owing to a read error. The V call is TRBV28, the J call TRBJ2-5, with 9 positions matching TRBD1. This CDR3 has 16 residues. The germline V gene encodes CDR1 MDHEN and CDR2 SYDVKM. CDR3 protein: CASRPSRDREQDTQYF. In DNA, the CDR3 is TGTGCCAGCCGCCCGTCCCGGGACAGGGAACAAGATACCCAGTACTTT. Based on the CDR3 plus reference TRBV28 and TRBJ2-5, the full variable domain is DVKVTQSSRYLVKRTGEKVFLECVQDMDHENMFWYRQDPGLGLRLIYFSYDVKMKEKGDIPEGYSVSREKKERFSLILESASTNQTSMYLCASRPSRDREQDTQYFGPGTRLLVL.

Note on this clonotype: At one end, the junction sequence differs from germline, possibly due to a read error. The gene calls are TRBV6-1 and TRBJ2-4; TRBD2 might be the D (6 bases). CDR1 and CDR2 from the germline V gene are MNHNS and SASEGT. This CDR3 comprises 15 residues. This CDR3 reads CASRPGLGGKNIQYF. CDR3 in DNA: TGTGCCAGCAGGCCGGGACTGGGAGGAAAAAATATTCAGTACTTT.

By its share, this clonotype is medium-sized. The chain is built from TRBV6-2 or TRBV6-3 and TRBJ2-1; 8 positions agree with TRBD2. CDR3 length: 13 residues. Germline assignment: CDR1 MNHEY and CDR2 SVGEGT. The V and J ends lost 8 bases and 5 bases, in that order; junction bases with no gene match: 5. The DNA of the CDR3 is TGTGCCAGCCGGAATAGCGGGAACAATGAGCAGTTCTTC. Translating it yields CASRNSGNNEQFF.

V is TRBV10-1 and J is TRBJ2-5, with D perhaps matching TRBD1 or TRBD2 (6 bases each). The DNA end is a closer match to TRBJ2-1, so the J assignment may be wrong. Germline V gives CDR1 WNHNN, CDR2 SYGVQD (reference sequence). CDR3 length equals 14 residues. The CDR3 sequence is CASSLGRGAHEQFF. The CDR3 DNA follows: TGCGCCAGCAGCCTTGGTAGGGGGGCCCATGAGCAGTTCTTC.

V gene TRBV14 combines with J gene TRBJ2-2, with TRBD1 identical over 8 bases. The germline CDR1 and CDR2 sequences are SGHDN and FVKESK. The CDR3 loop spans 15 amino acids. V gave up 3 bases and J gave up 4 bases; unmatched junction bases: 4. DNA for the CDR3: TGTGCCAGCAGCCAGTCACAGGGGGGCACCGGGGAGCTGTTTTTT. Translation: CASSQSQGGTGELFF.

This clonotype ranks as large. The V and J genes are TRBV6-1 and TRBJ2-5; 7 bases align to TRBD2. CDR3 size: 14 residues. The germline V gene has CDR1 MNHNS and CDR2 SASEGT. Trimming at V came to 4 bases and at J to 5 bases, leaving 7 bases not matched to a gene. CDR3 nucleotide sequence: TGTGCCAGCAGTGGACTAGCTGATGGGGAGACCCAGTACTTC. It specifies CASSGLADGETQYF.

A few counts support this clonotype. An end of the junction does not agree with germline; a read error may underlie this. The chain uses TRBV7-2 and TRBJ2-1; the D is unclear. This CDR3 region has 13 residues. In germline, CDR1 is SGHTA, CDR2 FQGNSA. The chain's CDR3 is CASSLVTLGLTVF. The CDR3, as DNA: TGTGCCAGCAGCTTAGTCACGTTAGGCCTGACGGTCTTC. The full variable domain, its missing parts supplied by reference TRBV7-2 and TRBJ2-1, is GAGVSQSPSNKVTEKGKDVELRCDPISGHTALYWYRQSLGQGLEFLIYFQGNSAPDKSGLPSDRFSAERTGGSVSTLTIQRTQQEDSAVYLCASSLVTLGLTVFGPGTRLTVL.

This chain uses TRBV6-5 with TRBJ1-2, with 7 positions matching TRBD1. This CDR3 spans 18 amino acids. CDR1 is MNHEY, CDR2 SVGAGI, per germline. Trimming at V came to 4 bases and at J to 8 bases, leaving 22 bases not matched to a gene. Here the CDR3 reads CASSFWYSVRQGVEGYTF. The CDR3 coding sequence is TGTGCCAGCAGTTTCTGGTACAGTGTTCGGCAGGGGGTTGAGGGCTACACCTTC.

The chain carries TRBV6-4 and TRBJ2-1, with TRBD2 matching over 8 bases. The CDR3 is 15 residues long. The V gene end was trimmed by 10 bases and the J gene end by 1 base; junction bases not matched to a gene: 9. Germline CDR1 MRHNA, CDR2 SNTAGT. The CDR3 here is CANSKLAESYNEQFF. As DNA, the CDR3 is TGTGCCAACTCCAAACTAGCGGAATCCTACAATGAGCAGTTCTTC.

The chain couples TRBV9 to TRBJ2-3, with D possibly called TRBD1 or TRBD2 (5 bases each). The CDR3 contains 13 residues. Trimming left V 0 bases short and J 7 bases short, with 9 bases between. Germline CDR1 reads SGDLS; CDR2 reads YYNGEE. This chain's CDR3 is CASSVGDGNTQYF. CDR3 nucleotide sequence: TGTGCCAGCAGCGTAGGGGACGGTAATACGCAGTATTTT. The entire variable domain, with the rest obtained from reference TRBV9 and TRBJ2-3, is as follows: DSGVTQTPKHLITATGQRVTLRCSPRSGDLSVYWYQQSLDQGLQFLIQYYNGEERAKGNILERFSAQQFPDLHSELNLSSLELGDSALYFCASSVGDGNTQYFGPGTRLTVL.

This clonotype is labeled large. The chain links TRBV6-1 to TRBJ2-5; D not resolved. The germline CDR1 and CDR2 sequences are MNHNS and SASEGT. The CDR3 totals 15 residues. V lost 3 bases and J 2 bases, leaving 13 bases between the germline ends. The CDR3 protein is CASSERNTAQETQYF. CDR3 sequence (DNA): TGTGCCAGCAGTGAGAGGAATACAGCGCAAGAGACCCAGTACTTC.

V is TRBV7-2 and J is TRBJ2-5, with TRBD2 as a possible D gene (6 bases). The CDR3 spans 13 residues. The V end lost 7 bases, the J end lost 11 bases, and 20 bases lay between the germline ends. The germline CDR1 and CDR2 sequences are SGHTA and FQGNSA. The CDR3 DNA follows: TGTGCCAGCACACTGGACTACCCGGATGAGCAGTACTTC. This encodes CASTLDYPDEQYF.

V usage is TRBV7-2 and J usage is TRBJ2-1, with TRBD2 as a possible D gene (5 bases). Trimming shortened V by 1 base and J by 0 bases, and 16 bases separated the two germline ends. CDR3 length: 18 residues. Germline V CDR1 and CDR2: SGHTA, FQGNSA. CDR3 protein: CASSLVFGWESSYNEQFF. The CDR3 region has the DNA TGTGCCAGCAGCTTAGTTTTTGGGTGGGAGAGCTCCTACAATGAGCAGTTCTTC.

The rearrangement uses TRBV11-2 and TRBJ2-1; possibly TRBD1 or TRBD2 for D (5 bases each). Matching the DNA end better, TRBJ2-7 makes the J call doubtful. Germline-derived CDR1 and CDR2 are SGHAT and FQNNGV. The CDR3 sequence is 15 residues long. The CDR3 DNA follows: TGTGCCAGCAGCTTAGCGAGGGACCCAGGCTACGAGCAGTACTTC. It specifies CASSLARDPGYEQYF.

The CDR3 sequence: CASSLVGRGDYNEQFF. The CDR3 DNA sequence: TGTGCCAGCAGCTTAGTCGGCAGGGGCGATTACAATGAGCAGTTCTTC. V gene TRBV7-8 combines with J gene TRBJ2-1, with a tentative D call TRBD1 (6 bases). The V end was cut by 1 base, the J end by 4 bases, with 14 bases between. The CDR3 has 16 amino acids. Germline lookup yields CDR1 SGHVS and CDR2 FQNEAQ.

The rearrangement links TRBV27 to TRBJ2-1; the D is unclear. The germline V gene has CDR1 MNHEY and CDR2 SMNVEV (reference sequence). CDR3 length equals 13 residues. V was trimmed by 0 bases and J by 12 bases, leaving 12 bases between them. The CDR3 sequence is CASSLSWRSMQFF. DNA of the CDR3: TGTGCCAGCAGTTTATCTTGGCGAAGTATGCAGTTCTTC.

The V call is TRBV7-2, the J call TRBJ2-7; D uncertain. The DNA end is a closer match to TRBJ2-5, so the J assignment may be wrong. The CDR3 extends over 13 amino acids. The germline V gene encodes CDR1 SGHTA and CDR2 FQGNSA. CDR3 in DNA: TGTGCCAGCGCAAGGTCGTACCAAGAGACCCAGTACTTC. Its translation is CASARSYQETQYF.

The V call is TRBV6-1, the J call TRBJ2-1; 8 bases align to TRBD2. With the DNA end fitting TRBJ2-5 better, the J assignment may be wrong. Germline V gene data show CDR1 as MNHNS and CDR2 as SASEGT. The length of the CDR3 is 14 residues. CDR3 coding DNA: TGTGCCAGCGGGGGCCCCGGGGGGGAAGAGACCCAGTACTTC. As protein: CASGGPGGEETQYF.

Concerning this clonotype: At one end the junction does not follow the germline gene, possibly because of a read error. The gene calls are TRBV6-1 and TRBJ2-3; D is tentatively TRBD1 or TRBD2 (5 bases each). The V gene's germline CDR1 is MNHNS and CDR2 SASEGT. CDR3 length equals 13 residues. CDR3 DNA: TGTGCCAGGGGGCGAGGGGCCAAAAACATGCAGTACTTT. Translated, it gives CARGRGAKNMQYF.

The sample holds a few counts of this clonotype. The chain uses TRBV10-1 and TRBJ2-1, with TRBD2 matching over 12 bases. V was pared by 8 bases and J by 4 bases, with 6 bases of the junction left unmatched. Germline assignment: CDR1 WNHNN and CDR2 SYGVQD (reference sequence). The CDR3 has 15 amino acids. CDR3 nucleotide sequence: TGCGCCAGCTCAAGTGGACTAGCGGGATACAATGAGCAGTTCTTC. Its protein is CASSSGLAGYNEQFF.